Below, one T cell receptor (beta chain) is given with its context. Its antigen is currently unknown. CDR3 length: 14 amino acids. V dropped 3 bases and J dropped 1 base, with 11 bases sitting between them. From germline, CDR1 is SGDLS and CDR2 YYNGEE. Both 60 Vbeta primers and 13 Jbeta primers went into the PCR. The method was immunoSEQ multiplex PCR; TCRdb's version includes in-frame clones alone and lacks a portion of them. This sample lists over 100,000 clones; its ten largest clones have approximately 1.7%. This sample is drawn from a study of cytomegalovirus exposure and HLA in healthy donors. As for the study in general: Of more than 350 genotyped donors, about 81% clustered with self-reported Caucasian donors.

Study-wide results and caveats: Association of a missense DCLRE1C variant with TCR beta V- and J-gene trimming was reported in a later analysis. Rarity characterized most TCR sequences, yet some public TCRs appeared in many donors. It was in a later analysis that TCR association rates were seen to vary by HLA locus, highest for DRB1 and lowest for HLA-C.

This clonotype originated in a woman aged 40 to 55 in good health and CMV-seropositive. Sequencing was performed on PBMCs. The J gene is TRBJ2-7, the V gene TRBV9; D might be TRBD2 (7 bases). CDR3 region: CASSEGGGSYEQYF. The CDR3 DNA follows: TGTGCCAGCAGCGAGGGGGGGGGATCCTACGAGCAGTACTTC.